Only one count was recorded for the clone carrying this T cell receptor beta chain. Method: immunoSEQ multiplex PCR; TCRdb's copy keeps in-frame clones and lacks some. This table holds 130,000 to 150,000 clones, more than 80% found once. The data stem from a study of blood T cell repertoires in COVID-19. Study at large: Samples came from the United States, Italy and Spain, spanning acute and convalescent COVID-19. The cDNA or gDNA used as material had been derived from T cells, B-cell-depleted T cells, or PBMCs.

This CDR3 spans 15 amino acids. V was pared by 8 bases and J by 5 bases, with 21 bases between. CDR1 and CDR2 from the germline V gene are MNHEY and SMNVEV (reference sequence). The receptor was derived from a woman aged 60 to 75 with active COVID-19. This chain joins TRBV27 and TRBJ1-1; D not certain. What was sequenced was peripheral blood. The CDR3 loop is CASRDSTLRQTEAFF. The CDR3 DNA sequence: TGTGCCAGCCGCGACTCGACCCTGCGGCAGACTGAAGCTTTCTTT.